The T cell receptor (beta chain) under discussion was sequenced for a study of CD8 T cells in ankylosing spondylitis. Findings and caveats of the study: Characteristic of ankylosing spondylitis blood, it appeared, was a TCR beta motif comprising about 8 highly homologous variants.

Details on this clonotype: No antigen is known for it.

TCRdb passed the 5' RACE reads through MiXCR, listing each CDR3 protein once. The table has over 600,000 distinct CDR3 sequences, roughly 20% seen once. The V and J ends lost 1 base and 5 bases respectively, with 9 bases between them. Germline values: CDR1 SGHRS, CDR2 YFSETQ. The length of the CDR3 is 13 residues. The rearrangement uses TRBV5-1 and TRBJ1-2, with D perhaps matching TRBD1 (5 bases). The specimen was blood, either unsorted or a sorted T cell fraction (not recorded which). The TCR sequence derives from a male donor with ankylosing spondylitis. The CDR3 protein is CASSLYAGYGYTF. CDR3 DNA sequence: TGCGCCAGCAGCTTGTACGCAGGGTATGGCTACACCTTC.